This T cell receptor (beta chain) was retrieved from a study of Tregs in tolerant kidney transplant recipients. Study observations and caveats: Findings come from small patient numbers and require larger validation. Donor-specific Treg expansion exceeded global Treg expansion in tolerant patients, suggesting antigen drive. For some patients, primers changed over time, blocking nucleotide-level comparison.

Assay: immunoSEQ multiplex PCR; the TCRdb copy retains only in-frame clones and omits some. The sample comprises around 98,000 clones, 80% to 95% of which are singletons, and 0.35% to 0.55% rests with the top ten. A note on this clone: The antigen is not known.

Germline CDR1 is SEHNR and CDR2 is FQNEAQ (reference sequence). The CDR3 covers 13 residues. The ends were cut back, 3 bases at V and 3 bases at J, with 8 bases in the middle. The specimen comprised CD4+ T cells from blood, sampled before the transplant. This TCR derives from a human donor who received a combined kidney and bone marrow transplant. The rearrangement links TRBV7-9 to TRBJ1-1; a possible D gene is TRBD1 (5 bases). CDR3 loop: CASSLVGDTEAFF. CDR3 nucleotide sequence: TGTGCCAGCAGCTTGGTAGGGGACACTGAAGCTTTCTTT.